The T cell receptor (beta chain) under discussion was sequenced for a study of blood T cells in healthy people across ages. A J-beta primer mix and a sample-barcoded 5' primer were used in a second PCR of about 7 to 12 cycles. TCRdb reprocessed the 5' RACE reads with MiXCR, giving one entry per CDR3 protein. The sample holds approximately 780,000 distinct CDR3 sequences, around 25% seen once. Concerning this clonotype itself: Being one base from a much bigger clone, this may be a read error.

The same data also contributed to another study, on T cells of mothers and their children. As reported in that work: Overlap measured in related mother-child pairs was slightly, non-significantly higher than in unrelated pairs.

Material: blood. The source of this sequence is a boy aged 10-17 years in good health.

The CDR3 loop reads CVSSRENTIYF. CDR3 DNA sequence: TGTGTCAGCAGCCGGGAAAACACCATATATTTT. V is TRBV3-1 and J is TRBJ1-3; D is unresolved. CDR1 and CDR2 from the germline V gene are LGHDT and YNNKEL (reference sequence). The CDR3 has 11 amino acids.